This TCR beta chain was obtained from a study of T cells in Graves' hyperthyroidism and ophthalmopathy. General study points: Blood samples included most of the expanded thyroid clonotypes exceeding 0.001.

Trimming removed 6 bases from V and 6 bases from J, with 14 bases in between. The CDR3 is 14 amino acids. CDR1 SGHAT and CDR2 FQNNGV come from the germline V gene. This clonotype appeared many times. Its specificity is not known. No progression to ophthalmopathy during 18 months of follow-up defined stable disease. Diagnostic assessment was based on clinical symptoms, serum thyroxine and TRAb, thyroid ultrasound and orbital computed tomography. This sample holds PBMCs from 8.5 to 10 ml fresh peripheral blood. Authors of the study amplified TCR beta CDR3 regions from RNA transcripts. The study used the HTBI primer set for a first-round RT-PCR of the TCR CDR3. MiXCR, run by TCRdb on the multiplex PCR reads, gives a single entry per CDR3 protein. The table has about 380,000 distinct CDR3 sequences, about 14% seen once.

The sequencing sample was made of blood. The clonotype originates from a woman aged 55-75 years with Graves' hyperthyroidism. The chain combines TRBV11-2 with TRBJ2-2; tentatively, D is TRBD1 or TRBD2 (5 bases each). In DNA form, the CDR3 reads TGTGCCAGCAGAGGGGTAGCGAGGGCCGGGGAGCTGTTTTTT. It encodes CASRGVARAGELFF.